This TCR beta chain came from a study of glioma-infiltrating T cells. Study-level points and caveats: CDR3 overlap between tissue and blood was very small. Non-neoplastic patients had below-expected tissue-blood divergence, while all gliomas exceeded expectation.

The iRepertoire nested amplicon-rescue multiplex PCR amplified TCR alpha and beta CDR3s from RNA. TCRdb itself ran the multiplex PCR reads through MiXCR, one entry per CDR3 protein. This sample has about 190,000 distinct CDR3 sequences, with 32% found just once. The ends were cut back, 3 bases at V and 8 bases at J, with 17 bases in the middle. CDR3 length: 14 amino acids. Germline lookup yields CDR1 DFQATT and CDR2 SNEGSKA (reference sequence). The table lists this clonotype with many counts. The target antigen is unknown. The TCR originated in a human donor with low-grade glioma or glioblastoma, undergoing nonglioma brain surgery, or in good health (not recorded which). The specimen sequenced was glioma tissue, nonneoplastic brain tissue, or PBMCs (not recorded which). The chain is built from TRBV20-1 and TRBJ2-1; a possible D gene is TRBD1 (6 bases). The CDR3 reads CSASTPRGGDEQFF. The DNA of the CDR3 is TGCAGTGCTAGTACCCCCAGGGGTGGCGATGAGCAGTTCTTC.